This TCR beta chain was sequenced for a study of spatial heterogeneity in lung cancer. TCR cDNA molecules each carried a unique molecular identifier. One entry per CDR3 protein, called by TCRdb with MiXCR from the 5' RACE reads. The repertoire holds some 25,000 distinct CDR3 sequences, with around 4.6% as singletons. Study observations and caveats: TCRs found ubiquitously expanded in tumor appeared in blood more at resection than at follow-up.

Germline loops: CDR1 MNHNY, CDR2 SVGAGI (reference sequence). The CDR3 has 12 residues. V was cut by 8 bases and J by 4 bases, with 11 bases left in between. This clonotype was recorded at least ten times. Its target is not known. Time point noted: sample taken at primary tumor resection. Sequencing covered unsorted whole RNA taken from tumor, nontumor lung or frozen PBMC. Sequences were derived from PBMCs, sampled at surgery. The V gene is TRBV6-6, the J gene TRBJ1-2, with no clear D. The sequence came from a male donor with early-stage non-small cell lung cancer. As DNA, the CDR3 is TGTGCCAGCCGAAGACCTATCTATGGCTACACCTTC. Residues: CASRRPIYGYTF.